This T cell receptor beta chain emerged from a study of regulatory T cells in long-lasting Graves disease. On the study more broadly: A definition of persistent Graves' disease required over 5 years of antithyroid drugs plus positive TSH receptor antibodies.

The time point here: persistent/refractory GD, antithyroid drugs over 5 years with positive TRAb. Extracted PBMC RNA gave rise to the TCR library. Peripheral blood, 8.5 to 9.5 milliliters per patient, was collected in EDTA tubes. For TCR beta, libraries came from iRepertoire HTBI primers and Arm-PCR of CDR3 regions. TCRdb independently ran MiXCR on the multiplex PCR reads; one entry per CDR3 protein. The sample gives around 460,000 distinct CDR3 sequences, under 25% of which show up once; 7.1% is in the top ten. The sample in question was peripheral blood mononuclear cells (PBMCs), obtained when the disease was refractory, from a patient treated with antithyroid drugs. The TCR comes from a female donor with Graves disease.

Written as DNA, the CDR3 is TGTGCCAGCAGCCAAGCCACAGGGGGTGCCTCTGGAAACACCATATATTTT. Protein: CASSQATGGASGNTIYF. This chain joins TRBV16 and TRBJ1-3; 8 nucleotides match TRBD1. The germline gives CDR1 KGHSY, CDR2 FQNENV. CDR3 length: 17 residues. The J segment lost 0 bases and the V segment lost 2 bases, leaving 6 bases of the junction unmatched.